This TCR beta chain was captured in a study of control samples from healthy donors and cancer patients. The repertoire was sequenced with immunoSEQ multiplex PCR; TCRdb's copy has only in-frame clones and lacks some. The data hold roughly 200,000 clones, with roughly 94% observed a single time. CDR1 is SGHTA, CDR2 FQGNSA, per germline. Trimming removed 1 base at V and 4 bases at J, with 10 bases between. There are 14 residues in the CDR3. The V call is TRBV7-2, the J call TRBJ1-1; tentatively, D is TRBD1 (6 bases). Input material: blood. This receptor was obtained from a man aged 45 to 65 in good health. This chain's CDR3 is CASSLGGGGTEAFF. The CDR3 DNA reads as TGTGCCAGCAGCTTAGGCGGGGGCGGCACTGAAGCTTTCTTT.